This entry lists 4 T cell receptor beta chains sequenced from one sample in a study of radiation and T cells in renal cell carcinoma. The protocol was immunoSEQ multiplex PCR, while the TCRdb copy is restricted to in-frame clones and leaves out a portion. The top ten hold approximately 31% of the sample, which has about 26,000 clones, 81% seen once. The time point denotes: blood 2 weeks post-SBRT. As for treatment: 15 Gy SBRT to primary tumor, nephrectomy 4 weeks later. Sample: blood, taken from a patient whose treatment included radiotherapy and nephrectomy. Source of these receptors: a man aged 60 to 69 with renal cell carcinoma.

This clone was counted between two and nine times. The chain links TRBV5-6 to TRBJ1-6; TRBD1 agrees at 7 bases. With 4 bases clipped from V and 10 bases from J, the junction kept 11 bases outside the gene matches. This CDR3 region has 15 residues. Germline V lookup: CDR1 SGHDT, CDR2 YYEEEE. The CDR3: CASSRRQRGHSPLHF. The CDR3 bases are TGTGCCAGCAGCCGCAGGCAAAGGGGGCACTCACCCCTCCACTTT.

In nucleotides, the CDR3 is TGCGCCAGCGGAGGGAGCGGGAGCTCCTACAATGAGCAGTTCTTC. This gives the protein CASGGSGSSYNEQFF. J is TRBJ2-1 and V is TRBV5-1; 8 nucleotides line up with TRBD2. The germline V gene encodes CDR1 SGHRS and CDR2 YFSETQ. The CDR3 runs to 15 residues. The V and J ends lost 7 bases and 0 bases, in that order; junction bases with no gene match: 6.

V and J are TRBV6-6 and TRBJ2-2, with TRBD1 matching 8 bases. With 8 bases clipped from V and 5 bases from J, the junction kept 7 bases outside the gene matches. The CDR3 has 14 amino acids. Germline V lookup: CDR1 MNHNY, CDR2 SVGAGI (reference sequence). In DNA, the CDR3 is TGTGCCAGCGAGCGGACAGGGCGGACCGGGGAGCTGTTTTTT. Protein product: CASERTGRTGELFF.

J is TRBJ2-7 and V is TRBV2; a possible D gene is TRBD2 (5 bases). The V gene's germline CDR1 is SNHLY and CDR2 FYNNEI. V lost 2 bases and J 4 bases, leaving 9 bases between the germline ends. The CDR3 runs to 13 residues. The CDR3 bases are TGTGCCAGCAGTGAAACTAGGACTTACGAGCAGTACTTC. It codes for CASSETRTYEQYF. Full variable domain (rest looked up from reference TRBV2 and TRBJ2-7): EPEVTQTPSHQVTQMGQEVILRCVPISNHLYFYWYRQILGQKVEFLVSFYNNEISEKSEIFDDQFSVERPDGSNFTLKIRSTKLEDSAMYFCASSETRTYEQYFGPGTRLTVT.